Shown below are 14 T cell receptor beta chains from a single sample sequenced in a study of PD-1 blockade in mismatch repair-deficient tumors. No antigens are known for them. The time point here: 10-day in vitro stimulation with candidate neoantigen peptide 4. Using immunoSEQ multiplex PCR, the repertoire was profiled, and TCRdb retains in-frame clones only, with some absent. The sample lists about 14,000 clones, roughly 84% occurring once. The specimen was cells cultured in vitro, collected from a patient treated with pembrolizumab. These receptors came from an adult with mismatch repair-deficient cancer.

The chain links TRBV7-6 to TRBJ2-7; D is perhaps TRBD1 (6 bases). The CDR3 spans 14 residues. CDR1 SGHVS and CDR2 FNYEAQ come from the germline V gene. V lost 3 bases and J 4 bases, leaving 13 bases between the germline ends. The CDR3 loop is CASSLGQGKYEQYF. The CDR3 coding sequence is TGTGCCAGCAGCTTGGGGCAGGGGAAGTACGAGCAGTACTTC.

A note on this clone: Different DNA sequences within this sample yield the same CDR3. This sequence joins TRBV7-3 and TRBJ1-1; 9 positions match TRBD1. From germline, CDR1 is SGHTA and CDR2 FQGTGA. J was trimmed by 1 base and V by 3 bases; bases with no gene match: 0. The CDR3 runs 14 residues. CDR3 protein: CASSLTGGNTEAFF. CDR3 DNA: TGTGCCAGCAGCTTGACAGGGGGGAACACTGAAGCTTTCTTT.

CDR3: CASHWTALSYNEQFF. The CDR3, as DNA: TGTGCCAGCCACTGGACAGCCCTCTCCTACAATGAGCAGTTCTTC. The gene calls are TRBV2 and TRBJ2-1, with D possibly TRBD1 on 6 matching bases. The CDR3 length is 15 residues. V shed 8 bases and J shed 0 bases, with 14 bases lying between them. Germline V gives CDR1 SNHLY, CDR2 FYNNEI.

The chain uses TRBV2 and TRBJ1-6, with no clear D. Trimming took 4 bases from V and 0 from J, leaving 7 bases between them. Germline CDR1 reads SNHLY; CDR2 reads FYNNEI. The CDR3 runs to 15 residues. CDR3 nucleotide sequence: TGTGCCAGCAGTGTCGAGAGCTCCTATAATTCACCCCTCCACTTT. Amino acids: CASSVESSYNSPLHF.

The V call is TRBV2, the J call TRBJ2-3; no firm D call. The CDR3 has 14 amino acids. V was pared by 2 bases and J by 2 bases, with 8 bases between. Germline CDR1 is SNHLY and CDR2 is FYNNEI. CDR3 region: CASSEHHNTDTQYF. In DNA form, the CDR3 reads TGTGCCAGCAGTGAACACCACAACACAGATACGCAGTATTTT.

This clone qualifies as medium-sized. CDR3 in DNA: TGTGCCAGCAGTGAAGCGAGGGACACCGGCTATGGCTACACCTTC. Translation gives CASSEARDTGYGYTF. V and J are TRBV2 and TRBJ1-2; TRBD1 is a possible D gene (6 bases). Looked up from germline, CDR1 is SNHLY and CDR2 is FYNNEI. Trimming pared 0 bases from V and 4 bases from J, leaving 12 bases between. The CDR3 consists of 15 residues.

CDR3 sequence (DNA): TGTGCCAGCAGTGATCAGCGGGAGAAGCAGTACTTC. Amino acids: CASSDQREKQYF. This chain links TRBV2 with TRBJ2-7, with TRBD2 matching over 8 bases. Losses at the gene ends were 3 bases for V and 8 bases for J; bases not matched to a gene: 3. In germline, CDR1 is SNHLY, CDR2 FYNNEI. The CDR3 has 12 amino acids.

The chain uses TRBV28 and TRBJ1-2; 9 bases are shared with TRBD1. Trimming cost V 5 bases and J 6 bases; bases outside gene matches: 7. CDR1 is MDHEN and CDR2 is SYDVKM in the germline V gene. This CDR3 has 14 residues. CDR3 in amino acids: CASSKLGTGNGYTF. CDR3 coding DNA: TGTGCCAGCAGTAAGTTAGGGACAGGGAATGGCTACACCTTC.

The chain combines TRBV9 with TRBJ2-1, with TRBD2 matching over 7 bases. The CDR3 totals 16 residues. The V segment lost 0 bases and the J segment 4 bases; nucleotides outside the gene matches: 7. The germline V gene encodes CDR1 SGDLS and CDR2 YYNGEE. CDR3 bases: TGTGCCAGCAGCGTAGTAGCCGGGCGGGAGTACAATGAGCAGTTCTTC. The encoded protein is CASSVVAGREYNEQFF.

The chain employs TRBV28 and TRBJ2-1; 11 positions agree with TRBD2. The V segment lost 6 bases and the J segment 4 bases; nucleotides outside the gene matches: 8. The CDR3 spans 16 residues. The germline V gene encodes CDR1 MDHEN and CDR2 SYDVKM. The CDR3 nucleotides read TGTGCCAGCAGCCCTGGGACTAGCGGAAATTACAATGAGCAGTTCTTC. Amino acid sequence: CASSPGTSGNYNEQFF. Based on the CDR3 plus reference TRBV28 and TRBJ2-1, the full variable domain is DVKVTQSSRYLVKRTGEKVFLECVQDMDHENMFWYRQDPGLGLRLIYFSYDVKMKEKGDIPEGYSVSREKKERFSLILESASTNQTSMYLCASSPGTSGNYNEQFFGPGTRLTVL.

The chain uses TRBV30 and TRBJ1-3; D remains ambiguous. The V gene's germline CDR1 is GTSNPN and CDR2 SVGIG (reference sequence). V was clipped by 5 bases and J by 0 bases, with 8 bases between them. The CDR3 extends over 13 amino acids. The CDR3 loop reads CAWDRSSGNTIYF. As DNA, the CDR3 is TGTGCCTGGGATCGGAGCTCTGGAAACACCATATATTTT.

The chain employs TRBV30 and TRBJ2-1; D not resolved. The CDR3 totals 14 residues. Germline CDR1 reads GTSNPN; CDR2 reads SVGIG (reference sequence). Between the trimmed V and J ends, which lost 0 bases and 9 bases, there was a span of 15 bases. The CDR3 here is CAWSVLFSSGEQFF. CDR3 bases: TGTGCCTGGAGTGTACTCTTCTCTAGTGGTGAGCAGTTCTTC.

The chain recombines TRBV27 with TRBJ2-1; D is possibly TRBD2 (6 bases). V was pared by 1 base and J by 4 bases, with 11 bases between. CDR3 length: 15 residues. Germline V lookup: CDR1 MNHEY, CDR2 SMNVEV (reference sequence). CDR3 in amino acids: CASSLYGGNYNEQFF. CDR3 sequence (DNA): TGTGCCAGCAGTTTATATGGCGGGAATTACAATGAGCAGTTCTTC.

This clone has a single count. V and J are TRBV27 and TRBJ2-7; the match to TRBD2 covers 7 bases. The CDR3 has 14 amino acids. V dropped 6 bases and J dropped 5; count of bases not matched to a gene: 10. Germline loops: CDR1 MNHEY, CDR2 SMNVEV (reference sequence). CDR3 nucleotide sequence: TGTGCCAGCAGCTGGGAGGGTTTCGTCCACGAGCAGTACTTC. Residues: CASSWEGFVHEQYF.